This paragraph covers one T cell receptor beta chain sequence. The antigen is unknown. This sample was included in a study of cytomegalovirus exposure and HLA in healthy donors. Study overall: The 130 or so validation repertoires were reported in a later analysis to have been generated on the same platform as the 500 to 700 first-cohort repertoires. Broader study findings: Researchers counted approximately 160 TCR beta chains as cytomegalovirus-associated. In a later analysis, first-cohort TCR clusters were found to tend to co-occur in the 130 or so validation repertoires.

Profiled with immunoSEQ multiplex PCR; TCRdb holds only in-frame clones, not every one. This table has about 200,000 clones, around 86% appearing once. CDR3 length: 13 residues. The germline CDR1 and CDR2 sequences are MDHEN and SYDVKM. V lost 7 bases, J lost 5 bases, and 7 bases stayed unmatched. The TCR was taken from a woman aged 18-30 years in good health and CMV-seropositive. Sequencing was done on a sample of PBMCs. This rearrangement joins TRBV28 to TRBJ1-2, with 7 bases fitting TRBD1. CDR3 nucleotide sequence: TGTGCCAGCACCCCACAGGGGATGTATGGCTACACCTTC. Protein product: CASTPQGMYGYTF.